These 24 T cell receptor beta chains were sequenced from one sample in a study of blood T cell repertoires in COVID-19. Repertoires were generated with immunoSEQ multiplex PCR, while TCRdb's copy carries only in-frame clones and drops some. The table shows around 60,000 clones, with roughly 71% occurring only once. The sequencing input was peripheral blood. The receptors derive from a human donor in a cohort sampled during active COVID-19.

The sample holds a few counts of this clone. The rearrangement uses TRBV7-6 and TRBJ2-7; D unresolved. Germline V gene lookup returns CDR1 SGHVS and CDR2 FNYEAQ. The CDR3 sequence is 14 residues long. Trimming removed 5 bases from V and 1 base from J, with 12 bases in between. The CDR3 spells CASSPEDGSYEQYF. The CDR3 coding sequence is TGTGCCAGCAGCCCGGAAGACGGGTCCTACGAGCAGTACTTC.

The J gene is TRBJ1-2, the V gene TRBV4-1; D is undetermined. V was shortened by 2 bases and J by 2 bases, with 12 bases between the two germline ends. Germline V gene data show CDR1 as MGHRA and CDR2 as YSYEKL. CDR3 length: 15 amino acids. The CDR3 nucleotides read TGCGCCAGCAGCCAATCGGGTGGAGGAAACTATGGCTACACCTTC. Encoded protein: CASSQSGGGNYGYTF.

V is TRBV29-1 and J is TRBJ1-1; no definite D call. CDR3 length: 10 residues. Trimming took off 4 bases at V and 7 bases at J, with 7 bases between the two ends. The germline gives CDR1 SQVTM, CDR2 ANQGSEA. CDR3 coding DNA: TGCAGCGTTGGACGGGGTGAAGCTTTCTTT. As protein: CSVGRGEAFF.

In its sample, this clone was seen a few times. The chain couples TRBV16 to TRBJ1-5, with D perhaps matching TRBD1 (6 bases). Germline CDR1 is KGHSY and CDR2 is FQNENV. V lost 3 bases and J lost 6, with 6 bases in between. The CDR3 has 12 amino acids. The chain's CDR3 is CASSQDSQPQHF. In DNA form, the CDR3 reads TGTGCCAGCAGCCAGGACAGTCAGCCCCAGCATTTT.

This clone has only one observation. The V gene is TRBV18, the J gene TRBJ2-5; perhaps TRBD2 as D (6 bases). V was clipped by 3 bases and J by 3 bases, with 23 bases between them. CDR3 length: 18 residues. The germline V gene encodes CDR1 KGHSH and CDR2 LQKENI. CDR3 DNA sequence: TGTGCCAGCTCACCTCGATTTGGCCAGGGAGGAGAGAAAGAGACCCAGTACTTC. Translating it yields CASSPRFGQGGEKETQYF.

The chain recombines TRBV6-4 with TRBJ2-7, with D tentatively TRBD1 (6 bases). Germline values: CDR1 MRHNA, CDR2 SNTAGT. The CDR3 sequence is 17 residues long. The V end lost 2 bases, the J end lost 7 bases, and 24 bases lay between the germline ends. CDR3 protein: CASSDLCGGPLLGEQYF. CDR3 DNA: TGTGCCAGCAGTGACCTTTGTGGGGGCCCCCTACTGGGGGAGCAGTACTTC.

The chain uses TRBV10-2 and TRBJ1-5, with a weak D call TRBD1 (6 bases). V was shortened by 3 bases and J by 4 bases, with 16 bases between the two germline ends. The CDR3 consists of 16 residues. CDR1 WSHSY and CDR2 SAAADI come from the germline V gene. The DNA for the CDR3 is TGCGCCAGCAGTGAAACGATGGGACAAGGAAATCAGCCCCAGCATTTT. It encodes CASSETMGQGNQPQHF.

A single count supports this clone. The V gene is TRBV5-1, the J gene TRBJ2-2; perhaps TRBD2 as D (6 bases). The CDR3 is 18 amino acids. The germline V and J ends were trimmed by 0 bases and 4 bases, with 19 bases remaining between them. The germline V gene has CDR1 SGHRS and CDR2 YFSETQ. CDR3 amino acids: CASSLVSRAGRGTGELFF. Written as DNA, the CDR3 is TGCGCCAGCAGCTTGGTATCACGCGCGGGACGGGGCACCGGGGAGCTGTTTTTT.

The chain carries TRBV14 and TRBJ2-1; 7 bases agree with TRBD2. The junction had 16 bases not matched to a gene; V was cut back by 4 bases and J by 7 bases. This CDR3 contains 17 residues. In germline, CDR1 is SGHDN, CDR2 FVKESK. The CDR3 protein is CASSRRGIAGIRNEQFF. CDR3 in DNA: TGTGCCAGCAGCCGGCGGGGTATAGCGGGTATCCGGAATGAGCAGTTCTTC. Full variable domain (missing parts from reference TRBV14 and TRBJ2-1): EAGVTQFPSHSVIEKGQTVTLRCDPISGHDNLYWYRRVMGKEIKFLLHFVKESKQDESGMPNNRFLAERTGGTYSTLKVQPAELEDSGVYFCASSRRGIAGIRNEQFFGPGTRLTVL.

J is TRBJ1-6 and V is TRBV19; D gene unclear. Germline loops: CDR1 LNHDA, CDR2 SQIVND (reference sequence). V was shortened by 3 bases and J by 7 bases, with 13 bases between the two germline ends. CDR3 length equals 15 residues. CDR3 in amino acids: CASSIVAGGNSPLHF. For the CDR3, the DNA is TGTGCCAGTAGTATCGTGGCAGGAGGCAATTCACCCCTCCACTTT. Filled out from reference TRBV19 and TRBJ1-6, the complete variable domain reads DGGITQSPKYLFRKEGQNVTLSCEQNLNHDAMYWYRQDPGQGLRLIYYSQIVNDFQKGDIAEGYSVSREKKESFPLTVTSAQKNPTAFYLCASSIVAGGNSPLHFGNGTRLTVT.

The genes are TRBV4-2 and TRBJ1-5; tentatively, D is TRBD1 (6 bases). The CDR3 has 16 amino acids. V gave up 3 bases and J gave up 0 bases, with 12 bases separating them. Per germline, CDR1 LGHNA and CDR2 YNFKEQ. CDR3 DNA: TGTGCCAGCAGCCAGGGACAAGACTATAGCAATCAGCCCCAGCATTTT. It specifies CASSQGQDYSNQPQHF.

This chain joins TRBV9 and TRBJ2-2; no reliable D call. CDR1 is SGDLS and CDR2 is YYNGEE in the germline V gene. The CDR3 length is 12 residues. V lost 6 bases and J lost 7, with 10 bases in between. Written as DNA, the CDR3 is TGTGCCAGCACCCATTCGGGCGGGGAGCTGTTTTTT. Residues: CASTHSGGELFF.

V gene TRBV5-4 combines with J gene TRBJ2-2; 11 bases line up with TRBD1. V lost 2 bases to trimming and J lost 5 bases; unmatched junction nucleotides: 5. The CDR3 totals 16 residues. Germline V gene sequence: CDR1 SGHNT, CDR2 YYREEE (reference sequence). The DNA of the CDR3 is TGTGCCAGCAGCTTATCCGGGACAGGGGGGACCGGGGAGCTGTTTTTT. Residues: CASSLSGTGGTGELFF.

This chain joins TRBV5-5 and TRBJ1-1, with 7 bases identical to TRBD1. Per germline, CDR1 SGHKS and CDR2 YYEKEE (reference sequence). V shed 9 bases and J 5 bases; nucleotides not matched to a gene: 13. CDR3 size: 14 residues. Written as DNA, the CDR3 is TGTGCCACCACCTTGAGGCAGGGGGGTACTGAAGCTTTCTTT. It is translated as CATTLRQGGTEAFF. Full variable domain (missing parts from reference TRBV5-5 and TRBJ1-1): DAGVTQSPTHLIKTRGQQVTLRCSPISGHKSVSWYQQVLGQGPQFIFQYYEKEERGRGNFPDRFSARQFPNYSSELNVNALLLGDSALYLCATTLRQGGTEAFFGQGTRLTVV.

V is TRBV18 and J is TRBJ1-1; 7 positions match TRBD1. The V gene end was trimmed by 3 bases and the J gene end by 7 bases; junction bases not matched to a gene: 11. Germline CDR1 KGHSH, CDR2 LQKENI. The CDR3 length is 15 residues. CDR3 sequence (DNA): TGTGCCAGCTCACCGCGGACGCAGGGGGTCGATGAAGCTTTCTTT. Translation: CASSPRTQGVDEAFF.

This rearrangement joins TRBV12-3 or TRBV12-4 to TRBJ1-1; D is unresolved. V gave up 1 base and J gave up 7 bases, with 10 bases separating them. The CDR3 runs 13 residues. The CDR3 nucleotides are TGTGCCAGCAGTTTAGAGCGTCCCTTTGAAGCTTTCTTT. Translation: CASSLERPFEAFF.

The sample holds a few counts of this clone. The CDR3 bases are TGTGCCAGCTCACCTACCGGGACAGGGGGTAACTACGAGCAGTACTTC. Translation: CASSPTGTGGNYEQYF. The rearrangement uses TRBV18 and TRBJ2-7; 11 nucleotides agree with TRBD1. Germline trimming cut 3 bases from V and 3 bases from J; bases unmatched to any gene: 7. The CDR3 spans 16 residues. Germline assignment: CDR1 KGHSH and CDR2 LQKENI.

The rearrangement links TRBV12-3 or TRBV12-4 to TRBJ1-2; weak D call: TRBD1 (6 bases). The CDR3 sequence is 13 residues long. Trimming pared 7 bases from V and 8 bases from J, leaving 17 bases between. The CDR3 sequence is CASTPDSFGGYTF. CDR3 coding DNA: TGTGCCAGCACCCCGGACAGTTTCGGGGGCTACACCTTC.

This clone was counted only a few times. The chain carries TRBV19 and TRBJ2-2; TRBD1 matches 7 bases. This CDR3 comprises 14 residues. Germline lookup yields CDR1 LNHDA and CDR2 SQIVND (reference sequence). The V segment lost 9 bases and the J segment 5 bases; nucleotides outside the gene matches: 9. CDR3 loop: CASQRGPRTGELFF. The CDR3 nucleotides read TGTGCCAGCCAAAGGGGGCCACGGACCGGGGAGCTGTTTTTT.

The chain links TRBV11-2 to TRBJ2-7, with 15 bases identical to TRBD2. V lost 4 bases to trimming and J lost 6 bases; unmatched junction nucleotides: 4. Germline V CDR1 and CDR2: SGHAT, FQNNGV. This CDR3 has 15 residues. The DNA for the CDR3 is TGTGCCAGCAGCTCGGGACTAGCGGGGGGTTCCGAGCAGTACTTC. It encodes CASSSGLAGGSEQYF.

The chain carries TRBV30 and TRBJ2-3; D is unclear. Germline-derived CDR1 and CDR2 are GTSNPN and SVGIG (reference sequence). The CDR3 loop spans 12 amino acids. V was pared by 5 bases and J by 6 bases, with 12 bases between. The CDR3 loop is CAWWAPDDTQYF. The CDR3 DNA reads as TGTGCCTGGTGGGCCCCTGACGATACGCAGTATTTT.

The sample holds one count of this clone. This chain connects TRBV5-1 to TRBJ2-2, with 12 nucleotides matching TRBD1. The germline V gene encodes CDR1 SGHRS and CDR2 YFSETQ. The CDR3 is 17 amino acids. V shed 4 bases and J 0 bases; nucleotides not matched to a gene: 4. The CDR3 bases are TGCGCCAGCAGCCCGGGGACAGGGGGCGCGAACACCGGGGAGCTGTTTTTT. Translated, it gives CASSPGTGGANTGELFF.

V gene TRBV19 combines with J gene TRBJ2-1; D might be TRBD2 (7 bases). The germline V gene encodes CDR1 LNHDA and CDR2 SQIVND (reference sequence). This CDR3 contains 13 residues. V lost 5 bases and J 8 bases, leaving 13 bases between the germline ends. The CDR3 sequence is CASSFRGADEQFF. The CDR3 bases are TGTGCCAGTAGTTTCCGGGGGGCCGATGAGCAGTTCTTC.

The chain joins TRBV6-6 to TRBJ2-3, with D hard to call. CDR3 length: 11 amino acids. CDR1 is MNHNY and CDR2 is SVGAGI in the germline V gene (reference sequence). V lost 4 bases and J 4 bases, leaving 3 bases between the germline ends. CDR3 nucleotides: TGTGCCAGCAGTTTCTCAGATACGCAGTATTTT. Translation: CASSFSDTQYF.